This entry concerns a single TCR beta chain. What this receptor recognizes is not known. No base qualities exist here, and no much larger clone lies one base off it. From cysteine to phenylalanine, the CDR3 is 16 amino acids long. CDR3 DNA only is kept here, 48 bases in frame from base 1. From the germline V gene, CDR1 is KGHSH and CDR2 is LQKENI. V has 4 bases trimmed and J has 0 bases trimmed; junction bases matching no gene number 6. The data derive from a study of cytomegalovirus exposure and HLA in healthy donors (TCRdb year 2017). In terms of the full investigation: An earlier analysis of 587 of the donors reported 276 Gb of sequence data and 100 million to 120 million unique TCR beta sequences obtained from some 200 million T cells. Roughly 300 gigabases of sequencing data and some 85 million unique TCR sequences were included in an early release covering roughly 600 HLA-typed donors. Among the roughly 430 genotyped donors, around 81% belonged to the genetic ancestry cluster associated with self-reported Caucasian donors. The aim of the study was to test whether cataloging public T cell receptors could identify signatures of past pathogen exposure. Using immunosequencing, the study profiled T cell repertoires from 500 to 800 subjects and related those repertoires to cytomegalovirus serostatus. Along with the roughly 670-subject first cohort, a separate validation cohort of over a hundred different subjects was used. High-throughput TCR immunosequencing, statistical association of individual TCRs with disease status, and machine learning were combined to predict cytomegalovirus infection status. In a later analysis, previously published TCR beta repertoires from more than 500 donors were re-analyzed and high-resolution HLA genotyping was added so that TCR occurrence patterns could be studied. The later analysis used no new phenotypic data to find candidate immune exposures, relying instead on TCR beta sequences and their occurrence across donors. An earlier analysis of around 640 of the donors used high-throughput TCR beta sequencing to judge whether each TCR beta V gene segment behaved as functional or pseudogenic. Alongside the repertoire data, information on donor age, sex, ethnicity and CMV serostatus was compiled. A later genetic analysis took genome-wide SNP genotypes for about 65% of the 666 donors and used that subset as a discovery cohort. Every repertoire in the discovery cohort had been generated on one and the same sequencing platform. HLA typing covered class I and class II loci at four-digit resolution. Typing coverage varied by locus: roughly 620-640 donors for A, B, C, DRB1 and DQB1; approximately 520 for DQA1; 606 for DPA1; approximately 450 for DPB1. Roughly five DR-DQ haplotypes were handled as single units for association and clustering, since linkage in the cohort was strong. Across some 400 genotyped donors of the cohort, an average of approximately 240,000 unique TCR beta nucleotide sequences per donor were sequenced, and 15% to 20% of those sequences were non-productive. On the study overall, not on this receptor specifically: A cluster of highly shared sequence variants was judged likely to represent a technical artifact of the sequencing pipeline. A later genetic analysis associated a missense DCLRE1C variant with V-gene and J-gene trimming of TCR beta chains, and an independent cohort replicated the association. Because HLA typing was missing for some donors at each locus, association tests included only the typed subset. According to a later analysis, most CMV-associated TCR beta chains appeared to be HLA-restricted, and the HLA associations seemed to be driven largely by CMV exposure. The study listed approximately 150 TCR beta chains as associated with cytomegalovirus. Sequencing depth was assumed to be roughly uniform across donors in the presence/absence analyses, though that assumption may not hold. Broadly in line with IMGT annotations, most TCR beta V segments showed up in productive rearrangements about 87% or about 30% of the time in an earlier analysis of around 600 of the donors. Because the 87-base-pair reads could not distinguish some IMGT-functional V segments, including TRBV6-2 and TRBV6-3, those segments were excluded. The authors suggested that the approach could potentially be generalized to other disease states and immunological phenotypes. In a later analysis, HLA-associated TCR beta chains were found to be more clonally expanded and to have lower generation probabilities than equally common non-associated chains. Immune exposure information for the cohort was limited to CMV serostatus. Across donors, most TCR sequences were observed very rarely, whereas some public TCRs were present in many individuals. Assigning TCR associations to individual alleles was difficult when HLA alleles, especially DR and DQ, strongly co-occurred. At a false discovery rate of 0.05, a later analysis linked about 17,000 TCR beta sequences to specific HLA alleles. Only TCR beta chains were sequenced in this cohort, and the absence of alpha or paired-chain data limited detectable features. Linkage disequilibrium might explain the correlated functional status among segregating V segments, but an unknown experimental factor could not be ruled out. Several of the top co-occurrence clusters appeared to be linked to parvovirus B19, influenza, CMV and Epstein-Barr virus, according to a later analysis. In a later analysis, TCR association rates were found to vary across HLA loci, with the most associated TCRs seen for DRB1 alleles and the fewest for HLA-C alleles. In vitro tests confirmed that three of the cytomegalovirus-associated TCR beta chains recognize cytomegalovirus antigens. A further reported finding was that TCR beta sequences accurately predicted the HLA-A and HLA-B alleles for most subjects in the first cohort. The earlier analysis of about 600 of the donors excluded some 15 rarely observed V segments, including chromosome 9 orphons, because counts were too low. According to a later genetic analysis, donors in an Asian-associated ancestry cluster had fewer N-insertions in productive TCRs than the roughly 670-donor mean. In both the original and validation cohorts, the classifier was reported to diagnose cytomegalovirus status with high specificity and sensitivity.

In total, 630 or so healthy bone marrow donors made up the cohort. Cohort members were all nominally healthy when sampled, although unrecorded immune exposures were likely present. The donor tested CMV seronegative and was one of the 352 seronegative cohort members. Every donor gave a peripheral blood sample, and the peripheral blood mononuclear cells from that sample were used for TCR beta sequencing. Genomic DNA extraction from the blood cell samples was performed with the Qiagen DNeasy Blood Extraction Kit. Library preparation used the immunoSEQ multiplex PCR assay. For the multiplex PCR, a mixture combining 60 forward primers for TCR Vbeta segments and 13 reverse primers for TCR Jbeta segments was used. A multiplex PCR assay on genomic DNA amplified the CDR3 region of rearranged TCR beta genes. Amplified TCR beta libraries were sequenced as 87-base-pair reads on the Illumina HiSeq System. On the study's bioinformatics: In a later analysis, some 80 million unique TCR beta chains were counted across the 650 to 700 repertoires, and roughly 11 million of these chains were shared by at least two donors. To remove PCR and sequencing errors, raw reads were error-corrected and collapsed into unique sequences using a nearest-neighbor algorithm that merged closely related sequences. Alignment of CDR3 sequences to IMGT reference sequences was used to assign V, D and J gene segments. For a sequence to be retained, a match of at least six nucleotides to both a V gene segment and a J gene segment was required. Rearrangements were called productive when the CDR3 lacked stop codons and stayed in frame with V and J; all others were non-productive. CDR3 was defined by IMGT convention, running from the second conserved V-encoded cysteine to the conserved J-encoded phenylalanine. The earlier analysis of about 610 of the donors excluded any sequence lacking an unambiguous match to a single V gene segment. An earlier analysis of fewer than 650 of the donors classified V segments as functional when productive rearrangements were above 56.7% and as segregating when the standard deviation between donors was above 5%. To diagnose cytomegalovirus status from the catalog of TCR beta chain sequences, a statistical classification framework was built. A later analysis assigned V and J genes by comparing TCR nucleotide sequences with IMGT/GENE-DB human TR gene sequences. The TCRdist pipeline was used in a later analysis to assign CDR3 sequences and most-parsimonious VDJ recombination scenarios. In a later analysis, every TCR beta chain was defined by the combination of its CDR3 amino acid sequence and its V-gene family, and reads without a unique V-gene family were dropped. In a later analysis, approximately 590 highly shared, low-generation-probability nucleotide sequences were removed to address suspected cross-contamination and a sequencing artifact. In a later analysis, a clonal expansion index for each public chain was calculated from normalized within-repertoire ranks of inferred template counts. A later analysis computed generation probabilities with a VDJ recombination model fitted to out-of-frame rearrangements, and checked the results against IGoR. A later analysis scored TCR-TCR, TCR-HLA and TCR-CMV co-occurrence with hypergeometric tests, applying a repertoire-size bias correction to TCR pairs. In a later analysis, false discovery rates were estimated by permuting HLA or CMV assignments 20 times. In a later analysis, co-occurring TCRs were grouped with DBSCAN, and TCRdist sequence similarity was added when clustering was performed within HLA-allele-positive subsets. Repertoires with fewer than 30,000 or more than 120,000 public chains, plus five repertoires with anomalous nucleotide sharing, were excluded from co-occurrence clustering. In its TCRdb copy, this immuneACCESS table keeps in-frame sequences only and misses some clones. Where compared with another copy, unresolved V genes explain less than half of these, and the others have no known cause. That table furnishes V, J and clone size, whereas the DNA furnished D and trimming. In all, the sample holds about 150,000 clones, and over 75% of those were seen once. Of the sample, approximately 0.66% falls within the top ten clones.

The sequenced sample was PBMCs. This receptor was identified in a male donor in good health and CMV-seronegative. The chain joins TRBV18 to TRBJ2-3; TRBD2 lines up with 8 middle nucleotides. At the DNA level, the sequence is TGTGCCAGCTCACAGGTCGCTAGCGGGAGCACAGATACGCAGTATTTT. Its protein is CASSQVASGSTDTQYF.